The 25 T cell receptor beta chains in this list originate from one sample, sequenced in a study of CD8 T cells in Susac syndrome. With random hexamers, 0.5 to 1 ug RNA was reverse transcribed. TCRdb used MiXCR to reprocess the immunoSEQ multiplex PCR reads, holding one entry per CDR3 protein. The table shows just over 150,000 distinct CDR3 sequences, with roughly 95% occurring only once. The material sequenced was CD4+ T cells from PBMCs. These receptors came from a human donor with Susac syndrome.

The gene calls are TRBV25-1 and TRBJ1-6; TRBD1 might be the D (6 bases). V was pared by 2 bases and J by 7 bases, with 15 bases between. The germline V gene encodes CDR1 MGHDK and CDR2 SYGVNS. The CDR3 has 16 amino acids. As DNA, the CDR3 is TGTGCCAGCAGTGAAGTTCTGGGGAGGGGGAATTCACCCCTCCACTTT. Translation gives CASSEVLGRGNSPLHF.

V gene TRBV18 combines with J gene TRBJ1-2; unclear D gene. Trimming took 5 bases from V and 4 from J, leaving 8 bases between them. CDR3 length equals 12 residues. Germline values: CDR1 KGHSH, CDR2 LQKENI. For the CDR3, the DNA is TGTGCCAGCTCATCGGATTTCTATGGCTACACCTTC. It specifies CASSSDFYGYTF.

The gene calls are TRBV24-1 and TRBJ2-5; D is ambiguous. Germline assignment: CDR1 KGHDR and CDR2 SFDVKD. The CDR3 extends over 11 amino acids. V lost 1 base, J lost 5 bases, and 1 base lay in between. The CDR3 nucleotides read TGTGCCACCAGTGATTTTGAGACCCAGTACTTC. Translated: CATSDFETQYF.

V is TRBV20-1 and J is TRBJ1-6; possibly TRBD1 for D (5 bases). The V end was cut by 6 bases, the J end by 6 bases, with 9 bases between. Germline CDR1 DFQATT, CDR2 SNEGSKA (reference sequence). The CDR3 is 12 amino acids. CDR3 in DNA: TGCAGTGCCGGACAACCTAATTCACCCCTCCACTTT. The encoded protein is CSAGQPNSPLHF.

The V call is TRBV29-1, the J call TRBJ2-7; no definite D call. Deletions cut 4 bases from V and 3 bases from J, with 4 bases between. The CDR3 totals 10 residues. The germline gives CDR1 SQVTM, CDR2 ANQGSEA. CDR3 protein: CSVADYEQYF. As DNA, the CDR3 is TGCAGCGTTGCCGACTACGAGCAGTACTTC.

This clonotype was recorded only once. This chain connects TRBV15 to TRBJ2-2; tentatively, D is TRBD2 (5 bases). The CDR3 length is 15 residues. Germline CDR1 is LNHNV and CDR2 is YYDKDF (reference sequence). V was clipped by 1 base and J by 5 bases, with 11 bases between them. The CDR3, as DNA: TGTGCCACCAGCAGAGGCGGGTCCGGGACCGGGGAGCTGTTTTTT. This sequence encodes CATSRGGSGTGELFF.

This clonotype has just a few counts. The chain carries TRBV5-1 and TRBJ1-1; 7 nucleotides line up with TRBD1. Unmatched junction bases numbered 11, after V lost 1 base and J lost 2 bases. CDR3 length: 17 amino acids. From germline, CDR1 is SGHRS and CDR2 YFSETQ. CDR3 sequence: CASSLWSAQGSNTEAFF. CDR3 DNA: TGCGCCAGCAGCTTGTGGTCGGCACAGGGGTCTAACACTGAAGCTTTCTTT. The variable domain in full, completed from reference TRBV5-1 and TRBJ1-1, reads KAGVTQTPRYLIKTRGQQVTLSCSPISGHRSVSWYQQTPGQGLQFLFEYFSETQRNKGNFPGRFSGRQFSNSRSEMNVSTLELGDSALYLCASSLWSAQGSNTEAFFGQGTRLTVV.

This chain connects TRBV7-6 to TRBJ2-7, with 8 nucleotides matching TRBD1. V lost 1 base and J lost 3; bases outside the gene matches: 8. Germline loops: CDR1 SGHVS, CDR2 FNYEAQ. This CDR3 comprises 16 residues. The CDR3 sequence is CASSLEGQVGNYEQYF. The CDR3 nucleotides read TGTGCCAGCAGCTTAGAGGGACAGGTGGGAAACTACGAGCAGTACTTC. Full variable domain (rest looked up from reference TRBV7-6 and TRBJ2-7): GAGVSQSPRYKVTKRGQDVALRCDPISGHVSLYWYRQALGQGPEFLTYFNYEAQQDKSGLPNDRFSAERPEGSISTLTIQRTEQRDSAMYRCASSLEGQVGNYEQYFGPGTRLTVT.

This chain connects TRBV9 to TRBJ2-7; D perhaps matches TRBD2 (6 bases). From germline, CDR1 is SGDLS and CDR2 YYNGEE. The CDR3 is 15 residues long. Trimming stripped 3 bases from V and 6 bases from J, with 19 bases between. CDR3 loop: CASSGRLGTSSEQYF. In nucleotides, the CDR3 is TGTGCCAGCAGCGGGCGTCTCGGAACTAGCTCCGAGCAGTACTTC.

In DNA, the CDR3 is TGTGCCAGCTCACAACTAGCGGGGTACTACAATGAGCAGTTCTTC. It codes for CASSQLAGYYNEQFF. This chain links TRBV18 with TRBJ2-1; 10 positions match TRBD2. After removal of 4 bases from V and 3 bases from J, the junction contained 3 bases not matched to a gene. The CDR3 spans 15 residues. Germline-derived CDR1 and CDR2 are KGHSH and LQKENI. The full variable domain, rest sourced from reference TRBV18 and TRBJ2-1, is NAGVMQNPRHLVRRRGQEARLRCSPMKGHSHVYWYRQLPEEGLKFMVYLQKENIIDESGMPKERFSAEFPKEGPSILRIQQVVRGDSAAYFCASSQLAGYYNEQFFGPGTRLTVL.

The chain employs TRBV5-8 and TRBJ1-6; TRBD1 matches at 8 bases. The CDR3 is 12 amino acids. V lost 4 bases, J lost 14 bases, and 5 bases stayed unmatched. Per germline, CDR1 SGHTS and CDR2 YDEGEE. Written as DNA, the CDR3 is TGTGCCAGCAGCGGACAGGGTCTCACCCTCCACTTT. This codes for CASSGQGLTLHF.

This clonotype occurred once. The chain is built from TRBV3-1 and TRBJ2-1; D unclear. The ends were cut back, 4 bases at V and 6 bases at J, with 16 bases in the middle. CDR1 LGHDT and CDR2 YNNKEL come from the germline V gene (reference sequence). The CDR3 has 15 residues. Here the CDR3 reads CASSPVGSSVNEQFF. The CDR3 DNA reads as TGTGCCAGCAGCCCGGTCGGTAGTTCGGTCAATGAGCAGTTCTTC.

V usage is TRBV6-1 and J usage is TRBJ1-2; a weak D match, TRBD1 (6 bases). Germline V gives CDR1 MNHNS, CDR2 SASEGT. The CDR3 sequence is 14 residues long. The V gene lost 6 bases and the J gene lost 0 bases, with 11 bases spanning the gap. In nucleotides, the CDR3 is TGTGCCAGCAGCGGACAGCCTTCTAACTATGGCTACACCTTC. It encodes CASSGQPSNYGYTF.

The count of this clonotype is one. The J gene is TRBJ1-2, the V gene TRBV4-2, with TRBD1 matching 7 bases. CDR1 LGHNA and CDR2 YNFKEQ come from the germline V gene. This CDR3 is built from 15 residues. The ends lost 0 bases at V and 4 bases at J; junction bases unmatched: 5. For the CDR3, the DNA is TGTGCCAGCAGCCAAGATGGGACAGTCCTCTATGGCTACACCTTC. Encoded protein: CASSQDGTVLYGYTF.

The rearrangement uses TRBV7-6 and TRBJ1-5; D unresolved. The germline gives CDR1 SGHVS, CDR2 FNYEAQ. The CDR3 covers 16 residues. V gave up 4 bases and J gave up 0 bases, with 13 bases separating them. The CDR3 DNA reads as TGTGCCAGCAGCTATCAGGAGAACATTAGCAATCAGCCCCAGCATTTT. This translates into CASSYQENISNQPQHF.

The chain joins TRBV29-1 to TRBJ1-2; 7 bases agree with TRBD1. In germline, CDR1 is SQVTM, CDR2 ANQGSEA. V shed 7 bases, J shed 10 bases, and the junction held 12 bases outside the gene matches. The CDR3 runs 12 residues. The CDR3 nucleotides read TGCAGCGCCTCCGGGACAGTCTCTTCCTACACCTTC. Its translation: CSASGTVSSYTF.

The chain recombines TRBV5-1 with TRBJ2-1; D is undetermined. With 5 bases removed from V and 9 bases from J, the gap between germline ends came to 12 bases. Germline CDR1 SGHRS, CDR2 YFSETQ. The CDR3 is 12 residues long. In DNA form, the CDR3 reads TGCGCCAGCAGGGCAAGCTTGGCTGAGCAGTTCTTC. This gives the protein CASRASLAEQFF. The full variable domain, its missing parts supplied by reference TRBV5-1 and TRBJ2-1, is KAGVTQTPRYLIKTRGQQVTLSCSPISGHRSVSWYQQTPGQGLQFLFEYFSETQRNKGNFPGRFSGRQFSNSRSEMNVSTLELGDSALYLCASRASLAEQFFGPGTRLTVL.

The chain links TRBV11-2 to TRBJ1-2; D remains ambiguous. V was pared by 3 bases and J by 6 bases, with 8 bases between. Germline V gene sequence: CDR1 SGHAT, CDR2 FQNNGV. The CDR3 covers 12 residues. The DNA of the CDR3 is TGTGCCAGCAGCTTCGAAAGCGATGGCTACACCTTC. It translates to CASSFESDGYTF.

The chain links TRBV7-9 to TRBJ2-1, with D perhaps matching TRBD2 (5 bases). In germline, CDR1 is SEHNR, CDR2 FQNEAQ (reference sequence). The ends were cut back, 5 bases at V and 8 bases at J, with 13 bases in the middle. The CDR3 has 13 amino acids. The CDR3 sequence: CASSRLPGDEQFF. The CDR3 DNA sequence: TGTGCCAGCAGCCGTCTCCCCGGGGATGAGCAGTTCTTC. The full variable domain, rest sourced from reference TRBV7-9 and TRBJ2-1, is DTGVSQNPRHKITKRGQNVTFRCDPISEHNRLYWYRQTLGQGPEFLTYFQNEAQLEKSRLLSDRFSAERPKGSFSTLEIQRTEQGDSAMYLCASSRLPGDEQFFGPGTRLTVL.

This chain joins TRBV5-1 and TRBJ1-2, with no clear D. This CDR3 spans 15 amino acids. Germline values: CDR1 SGHRS, CDR2 YFSETQ. Trimming took 0 bases from V and 2 from J, leaving 11 bases between them. The CDR3 region is CASSLDGGGNYGYTF. The DNA of the CDR3 is TGCGCCAGCAGCTTGGATGGCGGTGGAAACTATGGCTACACCTTC.

This rearrangement joins TRBV5-1 to TRBJ2-7; TRBD2 might be the D (7 bases). The CDR3 has 15 amino acids. Trimming stripped 5 bases from V and 2 bases from J, with 17 bases between. CDR1 and CDR2 (germline): SGHRS, YFSETQ. This CDR3 reads CASRSTTGGPYEQYF. CDR3 nucleotides: TGCGCCAGCAGATCCACAACCGGGGGGCCCTACGAGCAGTACTTC.

The chain carries TRBV9 and TRBJ2-1, with D hard to call. The CDR3 is made up of 12 amino acids. The V end lost 2 bases, the J end lost 1 base, and 1 base lay between the germline ends. Per the germline V gene, CDR1 is SGDLS and CDR2 is YYNGEE. CDR3 in DNA: TGTGCCAGCAGCGTTTCCTACAATGAGCAGTTCTTC. Translated: CASSVSYNEQFF.

The chain joins TRBV3-1 to TRBJ2-1; no definite D call. V was pared by 2 bases and J by 0 bases, with 11 bases between. The CDR3 spans 16 residues. CDR1 is LGHDT and CDR2 is YNNKEL in the germline V gene (reference sequence). CDR3 bases: TGTGCCAGCAGCCAACGCCTAGTTGGCTCCTACAATGAGCAGTTCTTC. This gives the protein CASSQRLVGSYNEQFF.

This rearrangement joins TRBV7-9 to TRBJ2-7; weak D call: TRBD1 (8 bases). Germline V gene lookup returns CDR1 SEHNR and CDR2 FQNEAQ (reference sequence). Trimming cost V 6 bases and J 6 bases, with 15 bases left between them. The CDR3 length is 13 residues. The CDR3 DNA reads as TGTGCCAGCAGATTGACAGGGGAGGGCGAGCAGTACTTC. Its protein product is CASRLTGEGEQYF.

The chain combines TRBV4-3 with TRBJ2-3; D gene uncertain. The CDR3 has 16 residues. CDR1 is LGHNA and CDR2 is YSLEER in the germline V gene. V lost 0 bases, J lost 4 bases, and 14 bases lay in between. The DNA for the CDR3 is TGCGCCAGCAGCCAAGATCTTGAAGGGTTAGCAGATACGCAGTATTTT. Protein product: CASSQDLEGLADTQYF.